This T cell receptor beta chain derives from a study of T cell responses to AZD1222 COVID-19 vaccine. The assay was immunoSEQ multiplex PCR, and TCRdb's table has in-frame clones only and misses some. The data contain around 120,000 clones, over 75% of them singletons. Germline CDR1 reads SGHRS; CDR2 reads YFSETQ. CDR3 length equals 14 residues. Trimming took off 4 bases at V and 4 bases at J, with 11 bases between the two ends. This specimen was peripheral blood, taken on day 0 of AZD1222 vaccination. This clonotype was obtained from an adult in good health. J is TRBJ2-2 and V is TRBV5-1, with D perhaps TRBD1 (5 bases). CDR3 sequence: CASSVTEATGELFF. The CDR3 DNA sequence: TGCGCCAGCAGCGTGACAGAGGCCACCGGGGAGCTGTTTTTT.